This is a list of T cell receptor beta chains from one sample in a study of regulatory T cells in long-lasting Graves disease. TCRdb redid the calling of the multiplex PCR reads with MiXCR, one entry per CDR3 protein. Among some 450,000 distinct CDR3 sequences listed, about 16% were seen once. These data were also filed under a second study, of T cells in Graves' hyperthyroidism and ophthalmopathy.

The specimen was peripheral blood mononuclear cells (PBMCs), collected at new diagnosis, from a patient treated with antithyroid drugs. The receptor source for this set is a woman under 40 with Graves disease. Both conserved end residues are part of each CDR3. D genes are given only for firm matches. A row's size may be missing; if present it is once, few, many or a size class.

clone_size,d_call,v_call,j_call,cdr3_nt,cdr3_aa
NA,TRBD2,TRBV19,TRBJ2-1,TGTGCCAGTAGTATTTGGCTAGCGGGAGATTATGAGCAGTTCTTC,CASSIWLAGDYEQFF
few,NA,TRBV28,TRBJ2-1,TGTGCCAGCAGTGGGGCGGCCTCCTACAATGAGCAGTTCTTC,CASSGAASYNEQFF
few,NA,TRBV7-2,TRBJ1-2,TGTGCCAGCAGCTTAAGGGGGGGACGGGGGGCGAGGTATGGCTACACCTTC,CASSLRGGRGARYGYTF
many,NA,TRBV28,TRBJ2-5,TGTGCCAGCAGTTCTCCACTAGGGATGAGAGAGACCCAGTACTTC,CASSSPLGMRETQYF
many,NA,TRBV20-1,TRBJ2-5,TGCAGTGCGTGGGACATCTCCGTAGAGACCCAGTACTTC,CSAWDISVETQYF
many,TRBD2,TRBV30,TRBJ2-5,TGTGCCTGGAGTGTCTCGGCGGGAGGCCCCCAAGAGACCCAGTACTTC,CAWSVSAGGPQETQYF
few,NA,TRBV6-1,TRBJ2-2,TGTGCCAGCAGTGGGGGAGGCACCGGGGAGCTGTTTTTT,CASSGGGTGELFF
many,NA,TRBV28,TRBJ1-2,TGTGCCAGCATAGGCAGGCCTACGGAGGGCTACACCTTC,CASIGRPTEGYTF
many,TRBD2,TRBV20-1,TRBJ2-5,TGCAGTGCTGGACTAGGGCAAGAGACCCAGTACTTC,CSAGLGQETQYF
few,TRBD1,TRBV29-1,TRBJ2-1,TGCAGCGTTGAAGGGGAGACAGGGCGTAACTCCTACAATGAGCAGTTCTTC,CSVEGETGRNSYNEQFF
NA,TRBD2,TRBV10-3,TRBJ2-7,TGTGCCATCAGTGAGTCCCAGCGGGAAAGAGGTTACGAGCAGTACTTC,CAISESQRERGYEQYF
NA,NA,TRBV29-1,TRBJ1-2,TGCAGCGTTGATCCCGGCGGAGGACCCGGCTATGGCTACACCTTC,CSVDPGGGPGYGYTF
NA,NA,TRBV7-6,TRBJ2-2,TGTGCCAGCAGCCGGGACTCACTTTTTAGGGGTGTAACTGGGGAGCTGTTTTTT,CASSRDSLFRGVTGELFF
many,NA,TRBV18,TRBJ2-1,TGTGCCAGCTCACCTCAAAACAATGAGCAGTTCTTC,CASSPQNNEQFF
many,NA,TRBV12-3/TRBV12-4,TRBJ1-1,TGTGCCAGCAGTTTGTCGGGAGAAGGGGACACTGAAGCTTTCTTT,CASSLSGEGDTEAFF
few,TRBD2,TRBV19,TRBJ2-1,TGTGCCAGTAGTATGCCCCCTAGACTAGCGGGAAGGGCCATCTCCTACAATGAGCAGTTCTTC,CASSMPPRLAGRAISYNEQFF
NA,TRBD2,TRBV29-1,TRBJ2-7,TGCAGCGTCAAGGGACTAGCGGGATCTCTTTCGGGGCAGTACTTC,CSVKGLAGSLSGQYF
few,NA,TRBV18,TRBJ1-3,TGTGCCAGCTCACCACTCCTAGGGTCTCTAGGATCCTCTGGAAACACCATATATTTT,CASSPLLGSLGSSGNTIYF
NA,TRBD2,TRBV14,TRBJ2-1,TGTGCCAGCAGCCAACGGCTAGCGGGAGGGCCGCGAAATGAGCAGTTCTTC,CASSQRLAGGPRNEQFF
few,NA,TRBV28,TRBJ2-5,TGTGCCAGCCTCACCGGGGTCCAAGAGACCCAGTACTTC,CASLTGVQETQYF